The source of this T cell receptor (beta chain) is a study of shared clonotypes between healthy human individuals. General study results and limits: Genetic and exposure-history diversity was limited by the small donor number.

CDR1 is SGHNT and CDR2 is YENEEA in the germline V gene. The ends lost 5 bases at V and 6 bases at J; junction bases unmatched: 12. The CDR3 loop spans 17 amino acids. Healthy adults negative for HIV, lacking recent acute infections or vaccinations, served as donors. Produced via immunoSEQ multiplex PCR; TCRdb's table is partial and in-frame only. This repertoire shows under 1,900,000 clones, about 98.5% found once; its top ten account for around 0.38%. About this clone: Its antigen is unidentified.

The rearrangement links TRBV11-3 to TRBJ2-2; 10 bases match TRBD2. The receptor's source is a man aged 30 to 39 in good health. The sequencing input was naive CD4+ T cells sorted from blood. Subset indicated: CD45RA+ positively selected. The CDR3 sequence is CASSLTLAGDLPGELFF. The CDR3 nucleotides read TGTGCCAGCAGCCTGACTCTAGCGGGAGATTTGCCCGGGGAGCTGTTTTTT.